A selection of T cell receptor beta chains follows, all from one sample in a study of shared clonotypes between healthy human individuals. Clones were read by immunoSEQ multiplex PCR, and TCRdb kept only the in-frame ones, dropping some. The profile covers a few hundred thousand clones, with 70% to 85% appearing a single time and about 12% taken by the ten largest. The specimen sequenced was PBMCs. The source is a woman aged 40 to 50 in good health. Some clones in this sample may be carry-over from other donors' samples. Each CDR3 is given without its conserved first and last residue.

TRBV7-2 ASSPRSTEAF
TRBV19 ASSVSGENTEAF
TRBV11-2 ASSLDRATGGLETQY
TRBV18 ASSPGTGWEQY
TRBV20-1 SAKLRGEQF
TRBV7-2 ASSLDRLGNSYEQY
TRBV7-2 ASSLNSPNTIY
TRBV6-5 ASSRRQGYAEAF
TRBV5-5 ASSLASSTDTQY
TRBV5-1 ASSLGPSGAQETQY
TRBV28 ASSPRDFQETQY
TRBV7-2 ASSAGLAGRGETQY
TRBV5-4 ASSLGRGATYEQY
TRBV10-1 ASSEKAGGLYNEQF
TRBV5-1 ASSLAGLDNEQF
TRBV19 ASSMTRGVGVQPQH
TRBV11-2 ASSLRQGTTIY
TRBV7-2 ASWGGGETQY
TRBV9 ASSGAAGGNQPQH
TRBV29-1 SVLVGGRDEQY
TRBV6-5 ASNLGLAVGNEQF
TRBV5-6 ASSPDRGNEQF
TRBV21-1 ASWPAGSWETQY
TRBV7-9 ASSPDHNEQF
TRBV5-1 ASSLGTPFSYNEQF
TRBV5-5 ASSSPDGDGYT
TRBV6-1 ASSEASNQPQH
TRBV5-1 ASSVLLAKETQY
TRBV10-1 ASSLSGTYNEQF
TRBV7-8 ASSLGGRKAQATYNEQF
TRBV4-2 ASSQEGGTSNQETQY
TRBV25-1 ASSESAGVGFGTQY
TRBV5-4 ASSGRSPPYEQY
TRBV18 ASSPTGGKNTEAF
TRBV7-9 ASSTVQETQY
TRBV7-2 ASSLDPGSSYEQY
TRBV18 ASSRTGRQETQY
TRBV11-2 ASSLGGVGSTDTQY
TRBV29-1 SAYAGTAHGSSGANVLT
TRBV18 ASSPGTGRDEKLF
TRBV29-1 SVDPTSYNEQF
TRBV27 ASSLPRGSGRSYNEQF
TRBV5-1 ASSTRTGSLTEAF
TRBV4-1 ASSRAGTTSTDTQY
TRBV2 ASMGTSGHTQY
TRBV7-9 ASTHSRRGSTEAF
TRBV29-1 SVDTGAYEQY
TRBV15 ATSRDPNYEQY
TRBV15 ATSGGGYQETQY